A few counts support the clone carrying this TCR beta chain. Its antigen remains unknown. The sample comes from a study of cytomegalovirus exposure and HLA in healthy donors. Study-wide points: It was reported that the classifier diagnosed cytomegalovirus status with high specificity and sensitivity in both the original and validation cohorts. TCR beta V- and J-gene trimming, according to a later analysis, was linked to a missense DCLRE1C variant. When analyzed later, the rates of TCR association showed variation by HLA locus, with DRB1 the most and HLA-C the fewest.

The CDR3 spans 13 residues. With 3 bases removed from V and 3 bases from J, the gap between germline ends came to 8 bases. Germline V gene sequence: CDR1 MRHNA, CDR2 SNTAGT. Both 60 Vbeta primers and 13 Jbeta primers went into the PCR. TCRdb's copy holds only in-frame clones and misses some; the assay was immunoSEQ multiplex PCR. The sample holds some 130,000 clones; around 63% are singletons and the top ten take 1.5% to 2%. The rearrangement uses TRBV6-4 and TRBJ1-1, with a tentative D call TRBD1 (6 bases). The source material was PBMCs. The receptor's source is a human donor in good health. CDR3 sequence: CASSEGAHTEAFF. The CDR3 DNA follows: TGTGCCAGCAGTGAGGGGGCGCACACTGAAGCTTTCTTT.